This TCR beta chain was obtained from a study of vaccination effects on CD4 cells after COVID-19. A single count supports this clone. Its antigen is undetermined. CDR1 KGHSH and CDR2 LQKENI come from the germline V gene. This CDR3 spans 14 amino acids. Between the trimmed V and J ends, which lost 3 bases and 8 bases, there was a span of 16 bases. Clones were sequenced by immunoSEQ multiplex PCR, and TCRdb holds only the in-frame ones, with some missing. The table lists over 45,000 clones, roughly three fifths of them singletons. After more than 8 days in culture, the CD4+ T cells were isolated. V gene TRBV18 combines with J gene TRBJ1-1; tentatively, D is TRBD1 (5 bases). The TCR originated in a human donor who received a COVID-19 vaccine. Sequenced material: CD4+ T cells from PBMCs cultured without peptide, taken before COVID-19 vaccination. In DNA, the CDR3 is TGTGCCAGCTCACCTCGGAAGGATGGGGCCGAAGCTTTCTTT. Encoded protein: CASSPRKDGAEAFF.